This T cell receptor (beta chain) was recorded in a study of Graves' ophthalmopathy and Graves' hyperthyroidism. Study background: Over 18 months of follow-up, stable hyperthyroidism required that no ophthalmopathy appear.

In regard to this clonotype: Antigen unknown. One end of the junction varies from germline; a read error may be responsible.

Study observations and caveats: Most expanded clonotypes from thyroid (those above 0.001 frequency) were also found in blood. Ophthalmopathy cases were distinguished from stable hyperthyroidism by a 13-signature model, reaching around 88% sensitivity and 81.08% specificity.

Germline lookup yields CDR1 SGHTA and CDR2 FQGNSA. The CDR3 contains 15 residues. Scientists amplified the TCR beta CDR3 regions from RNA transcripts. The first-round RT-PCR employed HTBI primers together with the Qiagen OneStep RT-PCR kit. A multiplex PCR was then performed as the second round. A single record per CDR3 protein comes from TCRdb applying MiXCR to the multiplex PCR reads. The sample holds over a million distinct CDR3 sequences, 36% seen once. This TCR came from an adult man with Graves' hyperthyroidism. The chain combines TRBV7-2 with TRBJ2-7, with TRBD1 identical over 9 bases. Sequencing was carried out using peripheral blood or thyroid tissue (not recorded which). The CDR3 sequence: CASSQTGTGLYGQYF. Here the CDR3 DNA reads TGCGCCAGCAGCCAAACCGGGACAGGGCTTTACGGGCAGTACTTC.